This T cell receptor (beta chain) was sequenced during a study of glioma-infiltrating T cells after dendritic cell vaccination. Whole-study findings and limits: Survival was not directly related to TCR clonality in these patients.

Time point described: after dendritic cell vaccination, including at tumor progression/relapse. All glioblastoma patients lacked an isocitrate dehydrogenase mutation. PBMC sampling occurred before vaccination, two weeks after the third dose, and at progression. A word on this clone: Its antigen is unidentified. Within the sample, other DNA sequences also encode this same CDR3.

Trimming stripped 5 bases from V and 4 bases from J, with 8 bases between. Germline V gene sequence: CDR1 SGHTA, CDR2 FQGTGA. The CDR3 is 13 amino acids. Generated by immunoSEQ multiplex PCR, the TCRdb table keeps only in-frame clones and is missing some. The sample carries about 87,000 clones, under 85% recorded once. The rearrangement joins TRBV7-3 to TRBJ2-2; D possibly corresponds to TRBD1 (5 bases). The sequence came from a human donor with glioblastoma. The material sequenced was blood, taken after dendritic cell vaccination. The CDR3 nucleotides are TGTGCCAGCAGCCCGGACACCACCGGGGAGCTGTTTTTT. Translated, it gives CASSPDTTGELFF.